Described below is a single T cell receptor beta chain sequence and its context. The target antigen is unknown. This entry belongs to a study of T cell responses to AZD1222 COVID-19 vaccine. Findings and caveats of the study: Donors were mostly white British, more females; clonal diversity possibly underestimated. Repertoire sampling was restricted to post-peak T cell response timepoints. Distributed over spike, vaccine-associated CD4 TCRs predominated at 160-218 and 743-854. Spike-specific TCR breadth and depth went up after people got two AZD1222 doses.

Sequenced by immunoSEQ multiplex PCR; TCRdb stores in-frame clones only, minus some. The sample holds roughly 170,000 clones, 90% to 95% seen once. Germline loops: CDR1 ENHRY, CDR2 SYGVKD. This CDR3 comprises 10 residues. V lost 10 bases and J 5 bases, leaving 8 bases between the germline ends. The chain employs TRBV10-3 and TRBJ2-5; possibly TRBD1 for D (5 bases). This sequence was found in an adult in good health. Specimen: peripheral blood, collected on day 0 of AZD1222 vaccination. CDR3 nucleotides: TGTGCCACGGCAGGGGAGACCCAGTACTTC. It translates to CATAGETQYF.